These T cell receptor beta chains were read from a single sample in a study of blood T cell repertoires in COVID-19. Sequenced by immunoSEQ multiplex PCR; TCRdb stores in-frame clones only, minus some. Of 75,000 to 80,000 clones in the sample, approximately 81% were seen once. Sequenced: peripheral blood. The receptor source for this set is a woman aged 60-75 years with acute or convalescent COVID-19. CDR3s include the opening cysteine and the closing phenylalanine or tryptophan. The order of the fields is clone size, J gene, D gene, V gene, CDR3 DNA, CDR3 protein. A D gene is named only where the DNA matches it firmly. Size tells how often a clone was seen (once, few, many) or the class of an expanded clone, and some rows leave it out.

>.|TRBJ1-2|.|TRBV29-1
TGCAGCGTTGACCGCCAACTCTATGGCTACACCTTC
CSVDRQLYGYTF
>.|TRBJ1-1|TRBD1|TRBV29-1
TGCAGCGTTGAAGAGGGGACAGGGTTCCCTGAAGCTTTCTTT
CSVEEGTGFPEAFF
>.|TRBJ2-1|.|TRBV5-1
TGCGCCAGCAGCTCAACAGGGCTAATTTACAATGAGCAGTTCTTC
CASSSTGLIYNEQFF
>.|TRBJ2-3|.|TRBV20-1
TGCAGTGCTAGTGCTAGGGGCGATACGCAGTATTTT
CSASARGDTQYF
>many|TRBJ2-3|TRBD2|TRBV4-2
TGTGCCAGCAGCTCGTCTAGCGGGGGGGCATCGGATACGCAGTATTTT
CASSSSSGGASDTQYF
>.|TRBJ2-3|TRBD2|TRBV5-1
TGCGCCAGCAGCTTGGCCCCGGGTAGCGGGGTGACAGATACGCAGTATTTT
CASSLAPGSGVTDTQYF
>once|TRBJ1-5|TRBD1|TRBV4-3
TGCGCCAGCAGCCAGACGACAGGGTTGAGCCCCCAGCATTTT
CASSQTTGLSPQHF
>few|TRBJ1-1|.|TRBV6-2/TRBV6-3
TGTGCCAGCAGTTACGGGAGACTCTTAGACACTGAAGCTTTCTTT
CASSYGRLLDTEAFF
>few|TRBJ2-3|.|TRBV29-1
TGCAGCGTGGCGGGTAGGGCCTCTGATACGCAGTATTTT
CSVAGRASDTQYF
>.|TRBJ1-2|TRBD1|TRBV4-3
TGCGCCAGCAGCCAAGACGGGACAGGGGAGGCCCATTATGGCTACACCTTC
CASSQDGTGEAHYGYTF
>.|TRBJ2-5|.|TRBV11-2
TGTGCCAGCAGCGCAGGACTGAAAGAGACCCAGTACTTC
CASSAGLKETQYF
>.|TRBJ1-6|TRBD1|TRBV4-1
TGCGCCAGCAGCCAAGGAATGTGGGGGACAGGGGGAAATTCACCCCTCCACTTT
CASSQGMWGTGGNSPLHF
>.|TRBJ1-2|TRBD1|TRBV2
TGTGCCCGCCGCGGACAGGGGGAAGGCTACACCTTC
CARRGQGEGYTF
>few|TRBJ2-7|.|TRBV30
TGTGCCTGGAGTTGGGCAGACTACGAGCAGTACTTC
CAWSWADYEQYF
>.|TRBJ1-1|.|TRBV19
TGTGCCAGCTCGGGGGGGCGTTTGTCTGAAGCTTTCTTT
CASSGGRLSEAFF
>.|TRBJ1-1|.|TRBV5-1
TGCGCCAGCAGCGTCGACCGCGGAGAAGCTTTCTTT
CASSVDRGEAFF
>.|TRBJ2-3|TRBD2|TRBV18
TGTGCCAGCTCACCTAGCGGGGGAGGCGCAGATACGCAGTATTTT
CASSPSGGGADTQYF
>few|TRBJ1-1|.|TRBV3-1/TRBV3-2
TGTGCCAGCAGCCAGGCGGCTGAAGCTTTCTTT
CASSQAAEAFF
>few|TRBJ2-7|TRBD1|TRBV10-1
TGCGCCAGCAGTGAGTCGGGGACAGGGGTCGGCTACGAGCAGTACTTC
CASSESGTGVGYEQYF
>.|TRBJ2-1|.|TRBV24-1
TGTGCCACCAGTGAAAAGGGGAATGAGCAGTTCTTC
CATSEKGNEQFF
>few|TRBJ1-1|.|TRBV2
TGTGCCAGCTGCAGCGGGGGGAACACTGAAGCTTTCTTT
CASCSGGNTEAFF
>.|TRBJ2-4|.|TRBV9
TGTGCCAGCAGCGCGAGCCTAGCCAAAAACATTCAGTACTTC
CASSASLAKNIQYF
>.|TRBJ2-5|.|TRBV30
TGTGCCTGGAATATTTTGTTGCAAGAGACCCAGTACTTC
CAWNILLQETQYF
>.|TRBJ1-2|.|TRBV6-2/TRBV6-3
TGTGCCAGCAGTTACAGTTCGGACTGGGCGCGTGGCTACACCTTC
CASSYSSDWARGYTF
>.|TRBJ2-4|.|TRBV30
TGTGCCTGGAGCAAAGGGGACATTCAGTACTTC
CAWSKGDIQYF
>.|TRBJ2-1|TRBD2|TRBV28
TGTGCCAGCAGTTCCTCTAAAACTAGCGGGGGGGCCAATGAGCAGTTCTTC
CASSSSKTSGGANEQFF
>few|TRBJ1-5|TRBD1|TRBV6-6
TGTGCCAGCAGCCATTCAGGGGGCGGTCAGCCCCAGCATTTT
CASSHSGGGQPQHF
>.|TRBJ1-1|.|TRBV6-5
TGTGCCAGCAGTAAGGGACTGATGAACACTGAAGCTTTCTTT
CASSKGLMNTEAFF
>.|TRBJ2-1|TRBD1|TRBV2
TGTGCCAGCAGGCCTCCGGGACAGGGTTACAATGAGCAGTTCTTC
CASRPPGQGYNEQFF
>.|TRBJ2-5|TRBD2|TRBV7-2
TGTGCCAGCAGCTTTCTAGCGGGGGGGCGGCAAGAGACCCAGTACTTC
CASSFLAGGRQETQYF
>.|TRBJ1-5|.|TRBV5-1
TGCGCCAGCAGCTTGGTGGGGGGAGGGCCCCAGCATTTT
CASSLVGGGPQHF
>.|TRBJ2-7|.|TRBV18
TGTGCCAGCTCACCTGACCAGGGTGACGAGCAGTACTTC
CASSPDQGDEQYF
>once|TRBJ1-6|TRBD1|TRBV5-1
TGCGCCAGCAGCCCACAGGGGGCTGGGAATTCACCCCTCCACTTT
CASSPQGAGNSPLHF
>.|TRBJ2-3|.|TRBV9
TGTGCCAGCAGCGTAGATGTGGGCTACACAGATACGCAGTATTTT
CASSVDVGYTDTQYF
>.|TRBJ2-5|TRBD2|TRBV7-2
TGTGCCAGCAGCCCGTCCGGGGGGGATCAAGAGACCCAGTACTTC
CASSPSGGDQETQYF
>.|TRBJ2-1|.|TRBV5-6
TGTGCCAGCAGCATTCTTGGGGACAAAAAAATGATCTTC
CASSILGDKKMIF
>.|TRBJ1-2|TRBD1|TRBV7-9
TGTGCCAGCAGCCATGACAGGGGCGGCGGCTACACCTTC
CASSHDRGGGYTF
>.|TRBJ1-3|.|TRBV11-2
TGTGCCAGCAGCCCGGCTGGAAACACCATATATTTT
CASSPAGNTIYF
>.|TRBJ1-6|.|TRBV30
TGTGCCTGGCAAAGGGGGAAGCTGAATTCACCCCTCCACTTT
CAWQRGKLNSPLHF
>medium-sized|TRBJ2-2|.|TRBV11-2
TGTGCCAGCAGCTCGCAGGGGAGCACCGGGGAGCTGTTTTTT
CASSSQGSTGELFF
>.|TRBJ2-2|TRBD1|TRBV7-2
TGTGCCAGCAGCTTGGACAGGGGCACCGGGGAGCTGTTTTTT
CASSLDRGTGELFF
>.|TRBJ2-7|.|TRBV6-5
TGTGCCAGCACAGTTCACTCCTACGAGCAGTACTTC
CASTVHSYEQYF
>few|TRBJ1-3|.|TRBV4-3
TGCGCCAGCAGCCCCAACGCCGGGGGCTCTGGAAACACCATATATTTT
CASSPNAGGSGNTIYF
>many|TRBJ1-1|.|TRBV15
TGTGCCACGTCGGGGAATTCTGACACTGAAGCTTTCTTT
CATSGNSDTEAFF
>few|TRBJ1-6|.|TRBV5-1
TGCGCCAGCAGCGGTCAGGGTGTTCGGAATTCACCCCTCCACTTT
CASSGQGVRNSPLHF
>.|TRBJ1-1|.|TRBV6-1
TGTGCCAGCAGTGAATTTGAAGGGGTAGGCACTGAAGCTTTCTTT
CASSEFEGVGTEAFF
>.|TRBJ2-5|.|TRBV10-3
TGTGCCATCAGTGCGAACCAGCGGGTTCAAGAGACCCAGTACTTC
CAISANQRVQETQYF
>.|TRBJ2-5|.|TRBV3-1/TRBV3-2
TGTGCCAGCAGATCATCGGGAGAGACCCAGTACTTC
CASRSSGETQYF
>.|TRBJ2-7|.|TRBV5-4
TGTGCCAGCAGCCCAATGAGGAGGCCCAACGAGCAGTACTTC
CASSPMRRPNEQYF
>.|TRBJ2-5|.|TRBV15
TGTGCCACCAGCAGAGATCGGGGTCCATGGGGCCAAGAGACCCAGTACTTC
CATSRDRGPWGQETQYF